A selection of T cell receptor beta chains follows, all from one sample in a study of shared clonotypes between healthy human individuals. Clones were sequenced by immunoSEQ multiplex PCR, and TCRdb holds only the in-frame ones, with some missing. The repertoire holds approximately 500,000 clones, with almost 97% as singletons. The source material was naive CD4+ T cells sorted from blood. The receptors were gathered from a woman under 40 in good health. Both conserved end residues are trimmed from each CDR3.

cdr3_aa: ASSLGDRDLGGYT; j_call: TRBJ1-2; v_call: TRBV5-1
cdr3_aa: ASSRDSLWQY; j_call: TRBJ2-5; v_call: TRBV19
cdr3_aa: ASKGYRDRENNEQF; j_call: TRBJ2-1; v_call: TRBV7-9
cdr3_aa: ASSVDYTGELF; j_call: TRBJ2-2; v_call: TRBV7-7
cdr3_aa: ASTLTTGENEQF; j_call: TRBJ2-1; v_call: TRBV6-6
cdr3_aa: ASSFGGVTYNEQF; j_call: TRBJ2-1; v_call: TRBV7-9
cdr3_aa: ASSPLGQPQH; j_call: TRBJ1-5; v_call: TRBV28
cdr3_aa: ASSYSAEERQETQY; j_call: TRBJ2-5; v_call: TRBV6-5
cdr3_aa: ASSDGQTHEAF; j_call: TRBJ1-1; v_call: TRBV11-2
cdr3_aa: ATSRDNRHRSYHEQY; j_call: TRBJ2-7; v_call: TRBV15
cdr3_aa: ASSQRLAGGKY; j_call: TRBJ2-5; v_call: TRBV5-4
cdr3_aa: ASSPFGLEGVRSYNEQF; j_call: TRBJ2-1; v_call: TRBV4-1
cdr3_aa: ASTQSGTIPRSNQPQH; j_call: TRBJ1-5; v_call: TRBV19